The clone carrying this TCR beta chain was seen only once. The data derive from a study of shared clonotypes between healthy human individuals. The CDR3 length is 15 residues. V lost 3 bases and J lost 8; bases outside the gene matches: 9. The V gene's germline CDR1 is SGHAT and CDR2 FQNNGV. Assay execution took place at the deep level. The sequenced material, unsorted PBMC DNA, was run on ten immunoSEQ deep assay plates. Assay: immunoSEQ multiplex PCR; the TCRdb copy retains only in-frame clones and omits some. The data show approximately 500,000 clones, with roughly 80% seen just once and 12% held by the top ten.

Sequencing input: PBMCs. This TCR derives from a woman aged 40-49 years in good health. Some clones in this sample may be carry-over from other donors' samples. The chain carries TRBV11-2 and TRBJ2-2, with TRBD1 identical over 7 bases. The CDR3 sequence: CASSFETGVVGELFF. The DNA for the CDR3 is TGTGCCAGCAGCTTTGAAACAGGGGTTGTTGGGGAGCTGTTTTTT.